This is a list of T cell receptor beta chains from one sample in a study of cytotoxic CD8 clonotypes in ibrutinib-treated CLL. Here immunoSEQ multiplex PCR was the method, and the copy in TCRdb shows in-frame clones only, minus some. The sample yields about 45,000 clones, 65% seen once. Sequenced here: PBMCs, sampled after 24 months of ibrutinib treatment. These receptors were obtained from a human donor with chronic lymphocytic leukemia. The CDR3 runs from the conserved cysteine through the conserved F or W. Fields, in order: D gene, CDR3 length, clone size, V gene, J gene, CDR3 DNA, CDR3 protein. The D gene is left open where the match is weak. Part of the rows lack a size; the others show once, few, many or a class for expanded clones.

d_call: -; cdr3_length: 14; clone_size: -; v_call: TRBV19; j_call: TRBJ2-5; cdr3_nt: TGTGCCAGTAGTATAGATGCCGGGGATGGGACCCAGTACTTC; cdr3_aa: CASSIDAGDGTQYF
d_call: -; cdr3_length: 14; clone_size: once; v_call: TRBV6-1; j_call: TRBJ1-5; cdr3_nt: TGTGCCAGCAGTGAAGCAGGGCACAATCAGCCCCAGCATTTT; cdr3_aa: CASSEAGHNQPQHF
d_call: TRBD1; cdr3_length: 14; clone_size: once; v_call: TRBV9; j_call: TRBJ1-1; cdr3_nt: TGTGCCAGCAGCCCCCGACAGGGGAACACTGAAGCTTTCTTT; cdr3_aa: CASSPRQGNTEAFF
d_call: -; cdr3_length: 16; clone_size: -; v_call: TRBV6-5; j_call: TRBJ1-5; cdr3_nt: TGTGCCAGCAGTTCGTCGACCGGGACACCCAATCAGCCCCAGCATTTT; cdr3_aa: CASSSSTGTPNQPQHF
d_call: -; cdr3_length: 12; clone_size: -; v_call: TRBV5-1; j_call: TRBJ1-4; cdr3_nt: TGCGCCAGCAGCTTGCAGGGTGAAAAACTGTTTTTT; cdr3_aa: CASSLQGEKLFF
d_call: TRBD1; cdr3_length: 13; clone_size: -; v_call: TRBV9; j_call: TRBJ1-3; cdr3_nt: TGTGCCAGCAGCGTAGACAGGGGGGACACCATATATTTT; cdr3_aa: CASSVDRGDTIYF
d_call: -; cdr3_length: 17; clone_size: -; v_call: TRBV9; j_call: TRBJ2-2; cdr3_nt: TGTGCCAGCAGCGTAGCAGGGGGGCAGGGCTACACCGGGGAGCTGTTTTTT; cdr3_aa: CASSVAGGQGYTGELFF
d_call: -; cdr3_length: 13; clone_size: -; v_call: TRBV6-1; j_call: TRBJ2-1; cdr3_nt: TGTGCCAGCCGGGGGAGCAAAGCACTGGAGCAGTTCTTC; cdr3_aa: CASRGSKALEQFF
d_call: -; cdr3_length: 16; clone_size: -; v_call: TRBV9; j_call: TRBJ2-1; cdr3_nt: TGTGCCAGCAGCGCTAGAGGAGCGGTGACCTACAATGAGCAGTTCTTC; cdr3_aa: CASSARGAVTYNEQFF
d_call: -; cdr3_length: 17; clone_size: -; v_call: TRBV9; j_call: TRBJ1-1; cdr3_nt: TGTGCCAGCAGCGTAGAGATGGGGGGCCTCAGGAGCACTGAAGCTTTCTTT; cdr3_aa: CASSVEMGGLRSTEAFF
d_call: -; cdr3_length: 15; clone_size: -; v_call: TRBV2; j_call: TRBJ2-1; cdr3_nt: TGTGCCAGCAGTGGCAGGGGCGGCTCCTACAATGAGCAGTTCTTC; cdr3_aa: CASSGRGGSYNEQFF
d_call: -; cdr3_length: 17; clone_size: -; v_call: TRBV19; j_call: TRBJ2-5; cdr3_nt: TGTGCCAGTAGTAGAGGAACAGGGCTTCTGTCTTGGGAGACCCAGTACTTC; cdr3_aa: CASSRGTGLLSWETQYF
d_call: -; cdr3_length: 12; clone_size: -; v_call: TRBV29-1; j_call: TRBJ2-5; cdr3_nt: TGCAGCGTCGACGACACCCAAGAGACCCAGTACTTC; cdr3_aa: CSVDDTQETQYF
d_call: -; cdr3_length: 14; clone_size: few; v_call: TRBV4-2; j_call: TRBJ2-3; cdr3_nt: TGTGCCAGCAGCCAGAGGGGGGAGGGGGATACGCAGTATTTT; cdr3_aa: CASSQRGEGDTQYF
d_call: TRBD2; cdr3_length: 17; clone_size: -; v_call: TRBV7-2; j_call: TRBJ2-3; cdr3_nt: TGTGCCAGCAGCTCACCAGCATGGCGGGGGGACACAGATACGCAGTATTTT; cdr3_aa: CASSSPAWRGDTDTQYF
d_call: -; cdr3_length: 14; clone_size: -; v_call: TRBV5-1; j_call: TRBJ1-1; cdr3_nt: TGCGCCAGCAGCTTGGCCCCGGGTGCCACTGAAGCTTTCTTT; cdr3_aa: CASSLAPGATEAFF
d_call: -; cdr3_length: 13; clone_size: -; v_call: TRBV30; j_call: TRBJ2-1; cdr3_nt: TGTGCCTGGAGTGTTTTAAGGGGCAATGAGCAGTTCTTC; cdr3_aa: CAWSVLRGNEQFF
d_call: -; cdr3_length: 14; clone_size: -; v_call: TRBV6-1; j_call: TRBJ1-5; cdr3_nt: TGTGCCAGCAGGCAGGGTACCAGCAATCAGCCCCAGCATTTT; cdr3_aa: CASRQGTSNQPQHF
d_call: TRBD2; cdr3_length: 15; clone_size: -; v_call: TRBV27; j_call: TRBJ2-2; cdr3_nt: TGTGCCAGCAGTAAGGGACTAGGGAACACCGGGGAGCTGTTTTTT; cdr3_aa: CASSKGLGNTGELFF
d_call: -; cdr3_length: 15; clone_size: -; v_call: TRBV4-1; j_call: TRBJ2-5; cdr3_nt: TGCGCCAGCGGGCACCGGGACACCTTCCAAGAGACCCAGTACTTC; cdr3_aa: CASGHRDTFQETQYF
d_call: -; cdr3_length: 11; clone_size: many; v_call: TRBV11-2; j_call: TRBJ1-4; cdr3_nt: TGTGCCAGCAGCTTGGGGGGGAAACTGTTTTTT; cdr3_aa: CASSLGGKLFF
d_call: -; cdr3_length: 13; clone_size: many; v_call: TRBV5-4; j_call: TRBJ2-7; cdr3_nt: TGTGCCAGCAGCCGTACAGGGAGCCACGAGCAGTACTTC; cdr3_aa: CASSRTGSHEQYF
d_call: -; cdr3_length: 15; clone_size: few; v_call: TRBV9; j_call: TRBJ1-4; cdr3_nt: TGTGCCAGCAGCGTAGGGAGACAGTTAAATGAAAAACTGTTTTTT; cdr3_aa: CASSVGRQLNEKLFF
d_call: -; cdr3_length: 15; clone_size: -; v_call: TRBV7-9; j_call: TRBJ1-1; cdr3_nt: TGTGCCAGCAGCAGGGCGGGGGTCGTGAACACTGAAGCTTTCTTT; cdr3_aa: CASSRAGVVNTEAFF
d_call: -; cdr3_length: 11; clone_size: many; v_call: TRBV4-1; j_call: TRBJ1-2; cdr3_nt: TGCGCCAGCAGCCAAGGATATGGCTACACCTTC; cdr3_aa: CASSQGYGYTF
d_call: TRBD1; cdr3_length: 14; clone_size: -; v_call: TRBV6-6; j_call: TRBJ1-2; cdr3_nt: TGTGCCAGCCGAGACAGGGCGGCGAACTATGGCTACACCTTC; cdr3_aa: CASRDRAANYGYTF
d_call: -; cdr3_length: 14; clone_size: -; v_call: TRBV29-1; j_call: TRBJ2-2; cdr3_nt: TGCAGCGTTGTAGGGGGGTCGAACACCGGGGAGCTGTTTTTT; cdr3_aa: CSVVGGSNTGELFF
d_call: -; cdr3_length: 15; clone_size: -; v_call: TRBV21-1; j_call: TRBJ1-5; cdr3_nt: TGTGCCAGCAGCAGGGCAGGGAGAAGCAATCAGCCCCAGCATTTT; cdr3_aa: CASSRAGRSNQPQHF
d_call: TRBD1; cdr3_length: 15; clone_size: -; v_call: TRBV6-1; j_call: TRBJ2-5; cdr3_nt: TGTGCCAGCAGTGGAAGGACAGGGGCAACGGAGACCCAGTACTTC; cdr3_aa: CASSGRTGATETQYF
d_call: -; cdr3_length: 14; clone_size: -; v_call: TRBV9; j_call: TRBJ1-5; cdr3_nt: TGTGCCAGCAGCGTGGGCAGGAGCAATCAGCCCCAGCATTTT; cdr3_aa: CASSVGRSNQPQHF
d_call: -; cdr3_length: 15; clone_size: few; v_call: TRBV4-2; j_call: TRBJ2-3; cdr3_nt: TGTGCCAGCAGCCAAGCGGGGGCTCCGGAAGATACGCAGTATTTT; cdr3_aa: CASSQAGAPEDTQYF
d_call: -; cdr3_length: 11; clone_size: many; v_call: TRBV7-2; j_call: TRBJ2-7; cdr3_nt: TGTGCCAGCAGCTTCTTCGACGAGCAGTACTTC; cdr3_aa: CASSFFDEQYF
d_call: -; cdr3_length: 13; clone_size: few; v_call: TRBV6-5; j_call: TRBJ1-5; cdr3_nt: TGTGCCAGCAGTTCCGGACGCTATCAGCCCCAGCATTTT; cdr3_aa: CASSSGRYQPQHF
d_call: TRBD1; cdr3_length: 18; clone_size: -; v_call: TRBV7-8; j_call: TRBJ1-5; cdr3_nt: TGTGCCAGCAGCTTAGGGATTACAGGGGATTATAGCAATCAGCCCCAGCATTTT; cdr3_aa: CASSLGITGDYSNQPQHF
d_call: TRBD1; cdr3_length: 13; clone_size: -; v_call: TRBV30; j_call: TRBJ1-2; cdr3_nt: TGTGCCTGGAGTGTGGGACAGGGGTTTGGCTACACCTTC; cdr3_aa: CAWSVGQGFGYTF
d_call: TRBD1; cdr3_length: 14; clone_size: -; v_call: TRBV10-2; j_call: TRBJ1-1; cdr3_nt: TGCGCCAGCAGTGTCGAGGGACAGTTTTCTGAAGCTTTCTTT; cdr3_aa: CASSVEGQFSEAFF
d_call: -; cdr3_length: 15; clone_size: -; v_call: TRBV5-1; j_call: TRBJ2-3; cdr3_nt: TGCGCCAGCAGCTTTAAGGCGGTCGCTACAGATACGCAGTATTTT; cdr3_aa: CASSFKAVATDTQYF
d_call: -; cdr3_length: 15; clone_size: medium-sized; v_call: TRBV18; j_call: TRBJ1-2; cdr3_nt: TGTGCCAGCTCACCCGCCCGCGGAGGGGCTAGAGGCTACACCTTC; cdr3_aa: CASSPARGGARGYTF
d_call: TRBD2; cdr3_length: 20; clone_size: few; v_call: TRBV28; j_call: TRBJ2-2; cdr3_nt: TGTGCCAGCAGTCCCTCGAGGGTGCTAGCGGGAGGTTCGGACACCGGGGAGCTGTTTTTT; cdr3_aa: CASSPSRVLAGGSDTGELFF
d_call: -; cdr3_length: 14; clone_size: -; v_call: TRBV18; j_call: TRBJ1-1; cdr3_nt: TGTGCCAGCTCACCAATAGGGAGGGGCACTGAAGCTTTCTTT; cdr3_aa: CASSPIGRGTEAFF
d_call: -; cdr3_length: 12; clone_size: -; v_call: TRBV10-3; j_call: TRBJ1-2; cdr3_nt: TGTGCCATCAGTGGGCAGAACTATGGCTACACCTTC; cdr3_aa: CAISGQNYGYTF
d_call: -; cdr3_length: 14; clone_size: -; v_call: TRBV30; j_call: TRBJ1-4; cdr3_nt: TGTGCCCCCGAGGGGCAACTACTTAATGAAAAACTGTTTTTT; cdr3_aa: CAPEGQLLNEKLFF
d_call: TRBD1; cdr3_length: 15; clone_size: -; v_call: TRBV7-8; j_call: TRBJ2-1; cdr3_nt: TGTGCCAGCAGCCTGGACAGGGGATGGTTGAGTGAGCAGTTCTTC; cdr3_aa: CASSLDRGWLSEQFF
d_call: TRBD2; cdr3_length: 15; clone_size: -; v_call: TRBV13; j_call: TRBJ2-1; cdr3_nt: TGTGCCAGCAGCTTTTCTAGCGGGGGGTGGGATGAGCAGTTCTTC; cdr3_aa: CASSFSSGGWDEQFF
d_call: -; cdr3_length: 13; clone_size: once; v_call: TRBV9; j_call: TRBJ1-1; cdr3_nt: TGTGCCAGCAGCGTCGCCTTGAACACTGAAGCTTTCTTT; cdr3_aa: CASSVALNTEAFF
d_call: -; cdr3_length: 15; clone_size: -; v_call: TRBV30; j_call: TRBJ1-5; cdr3_nt: TGTGCCTGGAGTGTAGGCCAGGGAGGCAATCAGCCCCAGCATTTT; cdr3_aa: CAWSVGQGGNQPQHF
d_call: TRBD1; cdr3_length: 13; clone_size: -; v_call: TRBV5-4; j_call: TRBJ2-7; cdr3_nt: TGTGCCAGCAGCTTCCAGGGGGCCTACGAGCAGTACTTC; cdr3_aa: CASSFQGAYEQYF
d_call: -; cdr3_length: 14; clone_size: -; v_call: TRBV29-1; j_call: TRBJ2-3; cdr3_nt: TGCAGCGTTCCCAGGGACGGGAGCACAGATACGCAGTATTTT; cdr3_aa: CSVPRDGSTDTQYF
d_call: -; cdr3_length: 12; clone_size: many; v_call: TRBV18; j_call: TRBJ2-5; cdr3_nt: TGTGCCAGCTCACCGACGGGAGAGACCCAGTACTTC; cdr3_aa: CASSPTGETQYF
d_call: TRBD2; cdr3_length: 15; clone_size: few; v_call: TRBV9; j_call: TRBJ2-7; cdr3_nt: TGTGCCAGCAGCGTAGCGGGAGGGCAAGGCTACGAGCAGTACTTC; cdr3_aa: CASSVAGGQGYEQYF
d_call: TRBD1; cdr3_length: 11; clone_size: -; v_call: TRBV6-4; j_call: TRBJ1-1; cdr3_nt: TGTGCCAGCAGGGCGAGACAGGGTGCTTTCTTT; cdr3_aa: CASRARQGAFF
d_call: TRBD1; cdr3_length: 13; clone_size: -; v_call: TRBV11-1; j_call: TRBJ1-2; cdr3_nt: TGTGCCAGCAGCTTCCGGGACAGCTATGGCTACACCTTC; cdr3_aa: CASSFRDSYGYTF
d_call: -; cdr3_length: 15; clone_size: -; v_call: TRBV2; j_call: TRBJ2-6; cdr3_nt: TGTGCCAGCAGGAGGGGTTCCTCTGGGGCCAACGTCCTGACTTTC; cdr3_aa: CASRRGSSGANVLTF
d_call: TRBD1; cdr3_length: 14; clone_size: -; v_call: TRBV4-1; j_call: TRBJ1-2; cdr3_nt: TGCGCCAGCAGCCAAGAGGGACAGGTTCTTGGCTACACCTTC; cdr3_aa: CASSQEGQVLGYTF
d_call: -; cdr3_length: 15; clone_size: -; v_call: TRBV7-2; j_call: TRBJ2-3; cdr3_nt: TGTGCCAGCAGCTTAGTCGTGATCAGTACAGATACGCAGTATTTT; cdr3_aa: CASSLVVISTDTQYF
d_call: -; cdr3_length: 16; clone_size: -; v_call: TRBV7-7; j_call: TRBJ2-1; cdr3_nt: TGTGCTAGCAGCTTCTCTAGCTCCAGCTCCTACAATGAGCAGTTCTTC; cdr3_aa: CASSFSSSSSYNEQFF
d_call: -; cdr3_length: 11; clone_size: -; v_call: TRBV20-1; j_call: TRBJ1-4; cdr3_nt: TGCAGTGCTAGAGAGGTAGAAAAACTGTTTTTT; cdr3_aa: CSAREVEKLFF
d_call: -; cdr3_length: 15; clone_size: few; v_call: TRBV10-3; j_call: TRBJ2-7; cdr3_nt: TGTGCCATCAGTCCCCGGGACACCCTCTCCTACGAGCAGTACTTC; cdr3_aa: CAISPRDTLSYEQYF
d_call: TRBD1; cdr3_length: 16; clone_size: -; v_call: TRBV5-1; j_call: TRBJ1-1; cdr3_nt: TGCGCCAGCAGCTTGGGGAGGGGGCGAGGGAACACTGAAGCTTTCTTT; cdr3_aa: CASSLGRGRGNTEAFF